This T cell receptor (beta chain) was recovered during a study of OX40 agonist ivuxolimab in advanced cancers. The overall study: Patients with prior anti-PD-1, anti-PD-L1 or anti-CTLA-4 therapy were eligible; 40% to 45% had some.

Clones were sequenced by immunoSEQ multiplex PCR, and TCRdb holds only the in-frame ones, with some missing. The repertoire holds under 70,000 clones, with 85% as singletons. V gave up 0 bases and J gave up 5 bases; unmatched junction bases: 6. Germline loops: CDR1 SGHRS, CDR2 YFSETQ. The CDR3 runs to 17 residues. This clone appeared many times. The sample here was CD4+ or CD8+ T cells sorted from blood, taken in a trial of the OX40 agonist ivuxolimab. This chain connects TRBV5-1 to TRBJ1-6; 9 nucleotides line up with TRBD1. The clonotype originates from an adult with an advanced solid tumor such as melanoma, head and neck, liver or kidney cancer. The CDR3, as DNA: TGCGCCAGCAGCTTGGCGTTGGGGACAGGGAATAATTCACCCCTCCACTTT. Translation: CASSLALGTGNNSPLHF.